These T cell receptor beta chains were read from a single sample in a study of siplizumab effects on memory and regulatory T cells. The protocol was immunoSEQ multiplex PCR, while the TCRdb copy is restricted to in-frame clones and leaves out a portion. Here the sample spans under 140,000 clones, about nine tenths being singletons. The sample comprised CD4+ T cells sorted from blood. These TCRs come from a human donor in good health. The CDR3 runs from the conserved cysteine through the conserved F or W. The order of the fields is V gene, clone size, J gene, D gene, CDR3 protein, CDR3 DNA. The D gene is left open where the match is weak. Size values are once, few and many counts, or a class for expanded clones, and some rows have none.

V gene: TRBV6-5
clone size: NA
J gene: TRBJ2-5
D gene: NA
CDR3 protein: CASRYRDFKGETQYF
CDR3 DNA: TGTGCCAGCAGGTACAGGGATTTCAAGGGGGAGACCCAGTACTTC

V gene: TRBV21-1
clone size: NA
J gene: TRBJ2-1
D gene: NA
CDR3 protein: CASSRASGRSSYNEQFF
CDR3 DNA: TGTGCCAGCAGCAGGGCTAGCGGGAGAAGCTCCTACAATGAGCAGTTCTTC

V gene: TRBV9
clone size: NA
J gene: TRBJ1-1
D gene: TRBD1
CDR3 protein: CASTGQANTEAFF
CDR3 DNA: TGTGCCAGCACCGGACAGGCGAACACTGAAGCTTTCTTT

V gene: TRBV27
clone size: NA
J gene: TRBJ2-7
D gene: TRBD2
CDR3 protein: CASSSGTRLYEQYF
CDR3 DNA: TGTGCCAGCAGTTCCGGGACTAGATTATACGAGCAGTACTTC

V gene: TRBV5-5
clone size: NA
J gene: TRBJ2-7
D gene: TRBD2
CDR3 protein: CASSREGRGSYEQYF
CDR3 DNA: TGTGCCAGCAGCCGGGAGGGCAGGGGTTCCTACGAGCAGTACTTC

V gene: TRBV6-1
clone size: NA
J gene: TRBJ1-3
D gene: NA
CDR3 protein: CASSESGLVNTIYF
CDR3 DNA: TGTGCCAGCAGTGAGTCAGGGCTCGTAAACACCATATATTTT

V gene: TRBV2
clone size: NA
J gene: TRBJ1-4
D gene: NA
CDR3 protein: CASNVRDSTNEKLFF
CDR3 DNA: TGTGCCAGCAATGTCAGAGATTCTACTAATGAAAAACTGTTTTTT

V gene: TRBV7-8
clone size: NA
J gene: TRBJ1-2
D gene: NA
CDR3 protein: CASSLREGLYGYTF
CDR3 DNA: TGTGCCAGCAGCTTACGGGAGGGACTCTATGGCTACACCTTC

V gene: TRBV6-1
clone size: NA
J gene: TRBJ1-1
D gene: NA
CDR3 protein: CASSEAKGTEAFF
CDR3 DNA: TGTGCCAGCAGTGAAGCAAAGGGGACTGAAGCTTTCTTT

V gene: TRBV10-3
clone size: NA
J gene: TRBJ2-7
D gene: TRBD1
CDR3 protein: CAASDRANHEQYF
CDR3 DNA: TGTGCCGCCTCGGACAGGGCAAACCACGAGCAGTACTTC

V gene: TRBV5-6
clone size: NA
J gene: TRBJ1-2
D gene: NA
CDR3 protein: CASSHRDGYTF
CDR3 DNA: TGTGCCAGCAGCCACCGGGACGGCTACACCTTC

V gene: TRBV27
clone size: NA
J gene: TRBJ1-4
D gene: TRBD1
CDR3 protein: CASSTWDSSEKLFF
CDR3 DNA: TGTGCCAGCAGTACGTGGGACAGCTCCGAAAAACTGTTTTTT

V gene: TRBV7-9
clone size: NA
J gene: TRBJ1-2
D gene: TRBD1
CDR3 protein: CASSDRQGPIRYGYTF
CDR3 DNA: TGTGCCAGCAGCGATCGACAGGGGCCGATTCGGTATGGCTACACCTTC

V gene: TRBV5-4
clone size: NA
J gene: TRBJ2-7
D gene: NA
CDR3 protein: CASSPGIKAYEQYF
CDR3 DNA: TGTGCCAGCAGCCCGGGTATTAAAGCCTACGAGCAGTACTTC

V gene: TRBV10-1
clone size: NA
J gene: TRBJ2-1
D gene: TRBD2
CDR3 protein: CASSESSSGRSYNEQFF
CDR3 DNA: TGCGCCAGCAGTGAGTCGAGTAGCGGGAGGTCCTACAATGAGCAGTTCTTC

V gene: TRBV6-1
clone size: NA
J gene: TRBJ2-3
D gene: NA
CDR3 protein: CASIAPGGTDTQYF
CDR3 DNA: TGTGCCAGCATAGCTCCCGGGGGAACAGATACGCAGTATTTT

V gene: TRBV19
clone size: NA
J gene: TRBJ1-2
D gene: NA
CDR3 protein: CASSIRTANYGYTF
CDR3 DNA: TGTGCCAGTAGCATCAGGACAGCTAACTATGGCTACACCTTC

V gene: TRBV6-1
clone size: NA
J gene: TRBJ2-7
D gene: NA
CDR3 protein: CASSEGGREYEQYF
CDR3 DNA: TGTGCCAGCAGTGAAGGGGGCAGGGAGTACGAGCAGTACTTC

V gene: TRBV27
clone size: NA
J gene: TRBJ2-1
D gene: TRBD2
CDR3 protein: CASRRLSGSYNEQFF
CDR3 DNA: TGTGCCAGCAGAAGGCTCAGCGGGAGTTATAATGAGCAGTTCTTC

V gene: TRBV19
clone size: NA
J gene: TRBJ1-3
D gene: NA
CDR3 protein: CASSSRDLSSGNTIYF
CDR3 DNA: TGTGCCAGTAGCTCCCGGGACCTAAGCTCTGGAAACACCATATATTTT

V gene: TRBV18
clone size: NA
J gene: TRBJ1-1
D gene: TRBD1
CDR3 protein: CASSPQGAAAEAFF
CDR3 DNA: TGTGCCAGCTCACCACAGGGGGCAGCGGCTGAAGCTTTCTTT

V gene: TRBV5-1
clone size: NA
J gene: TRBJ2-7
D gene: TRBD1
CDR3 protein: CASSSNRGSEQYF
CDR3 DNA: TGCGCCAGCAGCTCCAACAGGGGATCCGAGCAGTACTTC

V gene: TRBV10-3
clone size: once
J gene: TRBJ2-2
D gene: NA
CDR3 protein: CAISANDLNTGELFF
CDR3 DNA: TGTGCCATCAGTGCGAACGACTTAAACACCGGGGAGCTGTTTTTT

V gene: TRBV6-1
clone size: NA
J gene: TRBJ1-1
D gene: NA
CDR3 protein: CASIRGVNTEAFF
CDR3 DNA: TGTGCCAGCATCCGGGGCGTGAACACTGAAGCTTTCTTT

V gene: TRBV7-3
clone size: NA
J gene: TRBJ2-5
D gene: NA
CDR3 protein: CASSPRWGPLETQYF
CDR3 DNA: TGTGCCAGCAGCCCCCGGTGGGGGCCGTTAGAGACCCAGTACTTC

V gene: TRBV7-2
clone size: NA
J gene: TRBJ2-1
D gene: NA
CDR3 protein: CASSLWLDPGLYNEQFF
CDR3 DNA: TGTGCCAGCAGCTTATGGTTAGACCCAGGACTCTACAATGAGCAGTTCTTC

V gene: TRBV10-2
clone size: NA
J gene: TRBJ2-2
D gene: NA
CDR3 protein: CASSDLVTGELFF
CDR3 DNA: TGCGCCAGCAGTGACTTGGTCACCGGGGAGCTGTTTTTT

V gene: TRBV7-2
clone size: NA
J gene: TRBJ2-3
D gene: TRBD2
CDR3 protein: CASSLGGLAGRFTDTQYF
CDR3 DNA: TGTGCCAGCAGCTTGGGTGGACTAGCGGGTCGATTCACAGATACGCAGTATTTT

V gene: TRBV19
clone size: NA
J gene: TRBJ1-5
D gene: NA
CDR3 protein: CASTRTYSNQPQHF
CDR3 DNA: TGTGCCAGTACCCGCACCTATAGCAATCAGCCCCAGCATTTT

V gene: TRBV9
clone size: NA
J gene: TRBJ2-3
D gene: TRBD2
CDR3 protein: CASSEGVAGSTDTQYF
CDR3 DNA: TGTGCCAGCAGCGAGGGGGTAGCGGGAAGCACAGATACGCAGTATTTT

V gene: TRBV2
clone size: NA
J gene: TRBJ1-2
D gene: NA
CDR3 protein: CASSVPGNGYTF
CDR3 DNA: TGTGCCAGCAGTGTCCCGGGGAATGGCTACACCTTC

V gene: TRBV2
clone size: NA
J gene: TRBJ1-1
D gene: TRBD1
CDR3 protein: CASSSGTGTEAFF
CDR3 DNA: TGTGCCAGCAGTTCAGGGACAGGGACTGAAGCTTTCTTT

V gene: TRBV6-6
clone size: NA
J gene: TRBJ2-6
D gene: NA
CDR3 protein: CASSYSGSGANVLTF
CDR3 DNA: TGTGCCAGCAGTTACTCGGGGTCTGGGGCCAACGTCCTGACTTTC

V gene: TRBV5-1
clone size: NA
J gene: TRBJ2-2
D gene: NA
CDR3 protein: CASSLGLLENTGELFF
CDR3 DNA: TGCGCCAGCAGCTTAGGCCTGCTAGAGAACACCGGGGAGCTGTTTTTT

V gene: TRBV7-9
clone size: NA
J gene: TRBJ1-1
D gene: NA
CDR3 protein: CASTPGLNTEAFF
CDR3 DNA: TGTGCCAGCACCCCCGGGTTGAACACTGAAGCTTTCTTT

V gene: TRBV7-2
clone size: NA
J gene: TRBJ2-7
D gene: NA
CDR3 protein: CASTLQNRALSYEQYF
CDR3 DNA: TGTGCCAGCACCCTACAGAACAGGGCCCTCTCCTACGAGCAGTACTTC

V gene: TRBV14
clone size: NA
J gene: TRBJ2-7
D gene: TRBD2
CDR3 protein: CASSQDLAGGPYNPYEQYF
CDR3 DNA: TGTGCCAGCAGCCAAGACCTAGCGGGAGGGCCGTATAACCCCTACGAGCAGTACTTC